These 21 T cell receptor beta chains share one sample of origin, sequenced in a study of blood T cell repertoires in COVID-19. The method was immunoSEQ multiplex PCR; TCRdb's version includes in-frame clones alone and lacks a portion of them. The sample contains under 100,000 clones, around nine tenths of which appear only once. Sequenced: peripheral blood. The origin of the receptors is a man aged 35-49 years with acute or convalescent COVID-19.

This chain's CDR3 is CASSSRQGGTEAFF. The CDR3 DNA reads TGTGCCAGCAGCTCCAGACAGGGGGGCACTGAAGCTTTCTTT. The J gene is TRBJ1-1, the V gene TRBV7-2, with 9 bases aligning to TRBD1. Trimming took 4 bases from V and 4 from J; bases not matched to a gene: 4. Germline loops: CDR1 SGHTA, CDR2 FQGNSA. The CDR3 consists of 14 residues. The whole variable domain, remainder taken from reference TRBV7-2 and TRBJ1-1, is GAGVSQSPSNKVTEKGKDVELRCDPISGHTALYWYRQSLGQGLEFLIYFQGNSAPDKSGLPSDRFSAERTGGSVSTLTIQRTQQEDSAVYLCASSSRQGGTEAFFGQGTRLTVV.

The chain has TRBV24-1 and TRBJ1-2; D is unclear. This CDR3 is 13 amino acids long. Trimming took off 0 bases at V and 10 bases at J, with 11 bases between the two ends. CDR1 KGHDR and CDR2 SFDVKD come from the germline V gene. The CDR3 DNA reads as TGTGCCACCAGTGATTTGAAATCTGAGGACTACACCTTC. It is translated as CATSDLKSEDYTF.

This rearrangement joins TRBV4-2 to TRBJ1-2; D may be TRBD1 (5 bases). The CDR3 has 14 residues. The V gene lost 0 bases and the J gene lost 6 bases, with 11 bases spanning the gap. The V gene's germline CDR1 is LGHNA and CDR2 YNFKEQ. This CDR3 reads CASSQEWGANGYTF. DNA for the CDR3: TGTGCCAGCAGCCAAGAGTGGGGCGCTAATGGCTACACCTTC.

CDR3 in DNA: TGTGCCTGGTGCCTGGGGGGAATGGCTGAAGCTTTCTTT. Translated: CAWCLGGMAEAFF. The V call is TRBV30, the J call TRBJ1-1, with TRBD1 as a possible D gene (5 bases). V was trimmed by 5 bases and J by 6 bases, leaving 16 bases between them. The V gene's germline CDR1 is GTSNPN and CDR2 SVGIG (reference sequence). The CDR3 covers 13 residues. The variable domain in full, with the rest retrieved from reference TRBV30 and TRBJ1-1, is SQTIHQWPATLVQPVGSPLSLECTVEGTSNPNLYWYRQAAGRGLQLLFYSVGIGQISSEVPQNLSASRPQDRQFILSSKKLLLSDSGFYLCAWCLGGMAEAFFGQGTRLTVV.

The rearrangement joins TRBV5-5 to TRBJ2-3; possible D gene TRBD1, 6 bases. The CDR3 runs to 15 residues. V lost 0 bases and J 3 bases, leaving 11 bases between the germline ends. Looked up from germline, CDR1 is SGHKS and CDR2 is YYEKEE (reference sequence). The CDR3: CASSLARTETDTQYF. CDR3 in DNA: TGTGCCAGCAGCTTGGCCAGGACAGAAACAGATACGCAGTATTTT.

In this sample, this clone turned up a few times. The rearrangement joins TRBV5-5 to TRBJ1-1; a possible D gene is TRBD1 (6 bases). The germline CDR1 and CDR2 sequences are SGHKS and YYEKEE (reference sequence). The CDR3 extends over 15 amino acids. With 2 bases removed from V and 0 bases from J, the gap between germline ends came to 11 bases. This CDR3 is CASSFLQGMNTEAFF. CDR3 coding DNA: TGTGCCAGCAGCTTTCTACAGGGAATGAACACTGAAGCTTTCTTT.

The rearrangement uses TRBV30 and TRBJ1-2, with 7 bases lining up with TRBD1. The CDR3 runs to 14 residues. Germline-derived CDR1 and CDR2 are GTSNPN and SVGIG (reference sequence). The V and J ends lost 4 bases and 3 bases, in that order; junction bases with no gene match: 8. The chain's CDR3 is CAWTLGQSDYGYTF. CDR3 nucleotide sequence: TGTGCCTGGACCCTGGGACAGAGTGACTATGGCTACACCTTC.

The chain combines TRBV3-1 (or the pseudogene TRBV3-2) with TRBJ1-6; a weak D match, TRBD1 (6 bases). Germline-derived CDR1 and CDR2 are LGHDT and YNNKEL (reference sequence). V lost 4 bases and J lost 9, with 19 bases in between. The CDR3 extends over 16 amino acids. The CDR3 loop is CASSPRFDQGRSPLHF. The CDR3 bases are TGTGCCAGCAGCCCCCGTTTTGATCAGGGGCGTTCACCCCTCCACTTT.

The table lists this clone with a few counts. The CDR3 sequence: CACPGTVDGYTF. Written as DNA, the CDR3 is TGTGCCTGCCCGGGGACAGTAGATGGCTACACCTTC. The V gene is TRBV30, the J gene TRBJ1-2; 7 nucleotides align to TRBD1. The germline gives CDR1 GTSNPN, CDR2 SVGIG (reference sequence). With V trimmed by 6 bases and J by 6 bases, 7 bases remained unmatched. The CDR3 spans 12 residues.

DNA for the CDR3: TGTGCCTGGAGGGGACAGGGATATAGCAATCAGCCCCAGCATTTT. This gives the protein CAWRGQGYSNQPQHF. The chain has TRBV30 and TRBJ1-5, with 9 bases that match TRBD1. Germline-derived CDR1 and CDR2 are GTSNPN and SVGIG (reference sequence). The CDR3 length is 15 residues. The junction had 3 bases not matched to a gene; V was cut back by 3 bases and J by 0 bases.

This clone has only one observation. V usage is TRBV6-5 and J usage is TRBJ2-3; 8 positions agree with TRBD2. J lost 5 bases, V lost 10 bases, and 11 bases had no gene match. The CDR3 is 14 residues long. CDR1 and CDR2 (germline): MNHEY, SVGAGI. The CDR3 DNA follows: TGTGCCACCGCAGAAGCGGGAGAGGAAGATACGCAGTATTTT. Protein: CATAEAGEEDTQYF.

This clone has only a few counts. V usage is TRBV11-3 and J usage is TRBJ2-5; TRBD1 might be the D (5 bases). CDR3 length: 13 amino acids. Germline values: CDR1 SGHNT, CDR2 YENEEA. V lost 1 base and J lost 4, with 7 bases in between. The CDR3 region has the DNA TGTGCCAGCAGCTTAGCTAGGGGAGAGACCCAGTACTTC. It specifies CASSLARGETQYF.

The chain uses TRBV7-8 and TRBJ1-2; D may be TRBD1 (5 bases). Germline V CDR1 and CDR2: SGHVS, FQNEAQ. Trimming removed 3 bases at V and 4 bases at J, with 15 bases between. The CDR3 is 15 residues long. The CDR3 loop is CASSFSGLIPYGYTF. CDR3 nucleotide sequence: TGTGCCAGCAGCTTTTCAGGGTTAATTCCCTATGGCTACACCTTC. Supplemented by reference TRBV7-8 and TRBJ1-2, the full variable domain reads GAGVSQSPRYKVAKRGQDVALRCDPISGHVSLFWYQQALGQGPEFLTYFQNEAQLDKSGLPSDRFFAERPEGSVSTLKIQRTQQEDSAVYLCASSFSGLIPYGYTFGSGTRLTVV.

The rearrangement links TRBV5-6 to TRBJ2-1, with a weak D call TRBD1 (6 bases). The CDR3 runs 16 residues. The V and J ends lost 5 bases and 1 base respectively, with 16 bases between them. Germline V gene sequence: CDR1 SGHDT, CDR2 YYEEEE. The CDR3, as DNA: TGTGCCAGCAGTAAAAACAGGGAGAGGTCCTACAATGAGCAGTTCTTC. This translates into CASSKNRERSYNEQFF.

The sample holds many counts of this clone. The chain links TRBV30 to TRBJ1-5, with a weak D call TRBD1 (6 bases). Per germline, CDR1 GTSNPN and CDR2 SVGIG (reference sequence). Trimming left V 2 bases short and J 7 bases short, with 15 bases between. This CDR3 contains 14 residues. The CDR3 region is CAWSPGGAGQPQHF. The DNA for the CDR3 is TGTGCCTGGAGTCCGGGGGGGGCAGGGCAGCCCCAGCATTTT.

The chain carries TRBV27 and TRBJ2-2; perhaps TRBD1 as D (6 bases). The CDR3 covers 13 residues. The ends were cut back, 6 bases at V and 4 bases at J, with 9 bases in the middle. CDR1 MNHEY and CDR2 SMNVEV come from the germline V gene (reference sequence). CDR3 protein: CASRDSLTGELFF. In DNA, the CDR3 is TGTGCCAGCAGGGACAGTCTCACCGGGGAGCTGTTTTTT.

The chain links TRBV24-1 to TRBJ1-5; D is unresolved. Trimming removed 3 bases at V and 3 bases at J, with 8 bases between. There are 14 residues in the CDR3. Germline CDR1 is KGHDR and CDR2 is SFDVKD. The DNA of the CDR3 is TGTGCCACCAGTGATGCAGGCAACAATCAGCCCCAGCATTTT. Translating gives CATSDAGNNQPQHF.

This sequence joins TRBV3-1 (or the pseudogene TRBV3-2) and TRBJ2-3; 8 bases align to TRBD1. The CDR3 is made up of 17 amino acids. Trimming took 2 bases from V and 1 from J; bases not matched to a gene: 8. The V gene's germline CDR1 is LGHDT and CDR2 YNNKEL (reference sequence). CDR3 sequence reads: CASSQPGQVYGTDTQYF. In DNA form, the CDR3 reads TGTGCCAGCAGCCAACCGGGACAGGTTTACGGCACAGATACGCAGTATTTT.

The rearrangement uses TRBV27 and TRBJ1-6, with D perhaps TRBD1 (6 bases). V dropped 7 bases and J dropped 7 bases, with 17 bases sitting between them. The germline V gene encodes CDR1 MNHEY and CDR2 SMNVEV (reference sequence). The CDR3 is 15 residues long. The CDR3 DNA reads TGTGCCAGCACGCATTGGCAGGGGAAAAATTCACCCCTCCACTTT. Protein: CASTHWQGKNSPLHF.

The V gene is TRBV9, the J gene TRBJ1-1; a possible D gene is TRBD1 (5 bases). CDR1 is SGDLS and CDR2 is YYNGEE in the germline V gene. This CDR3 has 16 residues. The V and J ends lost 0 bases and 2 bases respectively, with 14 bases between them. The CDR3 coding sequence is TGTGCCAGCAGCGTAGGGCCAGGGAGGAGAAACACTGAAGCTTTCTTT. This gives the protein CASSVGPGRRNTEAFF.

This clone was found a few times. This chain connects TRBV3-1 (or the pseudogene TRBV3-2) to TRBJ2-7; tentatively, D is TRBD1 (6 bases). The germline CDR1 and CDR2 sequences are LGHDT and YNNKEL (reference sequence). The CDR3 is 15 amino acids. The V and J ends lost 1 base and 0 bases respectively, with 10 bases between them. CDR3 sequence reads: CASSQGQGPSYEQYF. CDR3 DNA: TGTGCCAGCAGCCAAGGGCAGGGGCCCTCCTACGAGCAGTACTTC.